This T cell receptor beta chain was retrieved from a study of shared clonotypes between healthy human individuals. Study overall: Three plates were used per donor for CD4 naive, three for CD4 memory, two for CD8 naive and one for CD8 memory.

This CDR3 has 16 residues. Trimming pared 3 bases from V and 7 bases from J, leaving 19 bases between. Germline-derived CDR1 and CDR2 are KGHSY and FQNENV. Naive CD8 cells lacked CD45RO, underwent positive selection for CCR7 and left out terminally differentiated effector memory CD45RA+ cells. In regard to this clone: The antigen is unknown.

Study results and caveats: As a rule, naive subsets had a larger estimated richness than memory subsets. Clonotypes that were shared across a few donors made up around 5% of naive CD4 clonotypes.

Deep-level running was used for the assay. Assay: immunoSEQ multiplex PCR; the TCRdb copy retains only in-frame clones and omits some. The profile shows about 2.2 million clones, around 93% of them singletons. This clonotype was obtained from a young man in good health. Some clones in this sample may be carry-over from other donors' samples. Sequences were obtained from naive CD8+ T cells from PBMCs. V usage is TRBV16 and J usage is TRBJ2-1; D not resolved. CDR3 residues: CASSQPTTGPINEQFF. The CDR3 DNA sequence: TGTGCCAGCAGCCAGCCGACCACCGGTCCCATAAATGAGCAGTTCTTC.